This T cell receptor beta chain was recorded in a study of T-cell reconstitution after alpha-beta-depleted transplantation in children. Study-level results: At one year after transplant, newly produced T cells mostly accounted for T-cell counts and diversity.

Unique molecular identifiers tagged the TCRbeta library. TCRdb re-called the PCR reads with MiXCR, one entry per CDR3 protein. Among about 980,000 distinct CDR3 sequences listed, roughly 29% were seen once. This clonotype was seen only a few times. The antigen is unknown. The TCR was taken from a boy under three years old who had a stem cell transplant for SCID, so the T cells may come from the graft donor. The specimen comprised PBMCs, mostly from graft donor cells, sampled 360 days after TCRalphabeta/CD19-depleted stem cell transplant.

Here the CDR3 reads CASSWRGADTQYF. CDR3 coding DNA: TGTGCCAGCAGTTGGCGGGGGGCAGATACGCAGTATTTT. The chain has TRBV6-6 and TRBJ2-3; TRBD2 agrees at 8 bases. The CDR3 is made up of 13 amino acids. Unmatched junction bases numbered 1, after V lost 4 bases and J lost 4 bases. Per germline, CDR1 MNHNY and CDR2 SVGAGI (reference sequence).